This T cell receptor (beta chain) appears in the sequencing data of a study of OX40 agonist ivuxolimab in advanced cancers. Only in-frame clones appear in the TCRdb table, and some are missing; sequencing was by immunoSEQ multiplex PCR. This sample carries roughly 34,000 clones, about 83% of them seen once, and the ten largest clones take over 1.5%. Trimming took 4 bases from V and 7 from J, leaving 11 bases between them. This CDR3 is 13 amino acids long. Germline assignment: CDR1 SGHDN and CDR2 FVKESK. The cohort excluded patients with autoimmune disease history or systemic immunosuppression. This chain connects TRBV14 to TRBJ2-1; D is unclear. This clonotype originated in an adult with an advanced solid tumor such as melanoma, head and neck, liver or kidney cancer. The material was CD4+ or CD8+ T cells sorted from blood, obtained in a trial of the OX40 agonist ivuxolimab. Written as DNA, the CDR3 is TGTGCCAGCAGCCCTCTCCGTTTTAATGAGCAGTTCTTC. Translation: CASSPLRFNEQFF.